These T cell receptor beta chains were read from a single sample in a study of T cell changes during pregnancy in multiple sclerosis. Some clones are missing from TCRdb's copy, which holds only in-frame ones; the method was immunoSEQ multiplex PCR. Among 70,000 or so clones listed, about 93% were seen once. Source: CD4+ T cells from peripheral blood mononuclear cells, taken after pregnancy. The receptors shown here come from a female donor with multiple sclerosis, enrolled in a pregnancy study. The CDR3 runs from the conserved cysteine through the conserved F or W. The order of the fields is clone size, D gene, J gene, V gene, CDR3 DNA, CDR3 protein. The D gene is left open where the match is weak. Clone size is shown for a subset of rows, as once, few, many or a class of expanded clone.

>-|-|TRBJ1-3|TRBV18
TGTGCCAGCTCACCTCTAGGGGCCTCTGGAAACACCATATATTTT
CASSPLGASGNTIYF
>-|-|TRBJ1-6|TRBV19
TGTGCCAGTAGTCGCGGGACGGGGCGCGATAATTCACCCCTCCACTTT
CASSRGTGRDNSPLHF
>-|TRBD1|TRBJ1-2|TRBV5-1
TGCGCCAGCAGCTTGGTCCAGGGGGCTAACTATGGCTACACCTTC
CASSLVQGANYGYTF
>-|-|TRBJ1-2|TRBV6-1
TGTGCCAGCAGTGAAGGTACAGGGAACCCCCTCTATGGCTACACCTTC
CASSEGTGNPLYGYTF
>-|-|TRBJ1-5|TRBV5-8
TGTGCCAGCAGCTTTGGCCTCTCTAATCAGCCCCAGCATTTT
CASSFGLSNQPQHF
>-|TRBD2|TRBJ2-1|TRBV6-1
TGTGCCAGCAGTTCTAGCGGGTCCGCCTACAATGAGCAGTTCTTC
CASSSSGSAYNEQFF
>-|-|TRBJ1-5|TRBV27
TGTGCCAGCAGCCCGGACAGACTGGGGAATCAGCCCCAGCATTTT
CASSPDRLGNQPQHF
>-|-|TRBJ2-3|TRBV30
TGTGCCTGGAGTGTACTGTGGCGGAGCACAGATACGCAGTATTTT
CAWSVLWRSTDTQYF
>-|TRBD1|TRBJ2-7|TRBV19
TGTGCCAGTAGTCCTAAGACAGGGCTGAGGTACGAGCAGTACTTC
CASSPKTGLRYEQYF
>-|TRBD2|TRBJ2-5|TRBV2
TGTGCCAGCACGATTCAAGGGACTAGCGGGAGTGGGGGCCAAGAGACCCAGTACTTC
CASTIQGTSGSGGQETQYF
>-|TRBD2|TRBJ2-3|TRBV7-6
TGTGCCAGCAGCTCCCTAGCGGGGGTCAGCACAGATACGCAGTATTTT
CASSSLAGVSTDTQYF
>once|TRBD2|TRBJ2-1|TRBV6-6
TGTGCCAGCAGTCAAATAGCGGGAAGCACCTACAATGAGCAGTTCTTC
CASSQIAGSTYNEQFF
>-|-|TRBJ1-1|TRBV5-4
TGTGCCAGCAGCTATGGCCCGAACACTGAAGCTTTCTTT
CASSYGPNTEAFF
>-|TRBD2|TRBJ2-2|TRBV14
TGTGCCAGCAGCCCCCTGATGAGAGCTAGCGGGGGGAACACCGGGGAGCTGTTTTTT
CASSPLMRASGGNTGELFF
>-|TRBD1|TRBJ2-7|TRBV5-1
TGCGCCAGCAGCAGACAATTCCTAGACAGGGACAACGAGCAGTACTTC
CASSRQFLDRDNEQYF
>-|TRBD1|TRBJ1-1|TRBV18
TGTGCCAGCTCAGAGGGACAGGGGAACACTGAAGCTTTCTTT
CASSEGQGNTEAFF
>-|TRBD1|TRBJ2-3|TRBV30
TGTGCCTGGTCTTCGGACAGGAGACACACAGATACGCAGTATTTT
CAWSSDRRHTDTQYF
>-|TRBD2|TRBJ2-7|TRBV5-1
TGCGCCAGCAGCCCCATGCGGGGGGATTCCTACGAGCAGTACTTC
CASSPMRGDSYEQYF
>-|TRBD1|TRBJ1-5|TRBV10-2
TGCGCCAGCCGGGACAGGGGTCAGCCCCAGCATTTT
CASRDRGQPQHF
>-|-|TRBJ2-5|TRBV5-4
TGTGCCAGCAGACAGGGCCCGCGGCAAACCTTAGAGACCCAGTACTTC
CASRQGPRQTLETQYF
>-|-|TRBJ1-1|TRBV6-5
TGTGCCAGCGGGCGCACTGAAGCTTTCTTT
CASGRTEAFF
>-|-|TRBJ2-7|TRBV21-1
TGTGCCAGCAGCAAAGAAAGGGGCAGGGGGGCGACCTCCTACGAGCAGTACTTC
CASSKERGRGATSYEQYF
>-|-|TRBJ1-3|TRBV21-1
TGTGCCAGCAGCAAAAGGGGCAACTCTGGAAACACCATATATTTT
CASSKRGNSGNTIYF
>-|TRBD2|TRBJ2-1|TRBV15
TGTGCCACCAGCAGCGGACTAGCGGGAGGCGGCAATGAGCAGTTCTTC
CATSSGLAGGGNEQFF
>-|TRBD2|TRBJ2-3|TRBV10-3
TGTGCCATCAGTGGGAGCGGGAGCGGCTCCATAAGATTGGATACGCAGTATTTT
CAISGSGSGSIRLDTQYF
>-|-|TRBJ1-1|TRBV6-1
TGTGCCAGCATGAAGGGGCTCAAAACTGAAGCTTTCTTT
CASMKGLKTEAFF
>-|-|TRBJ1-5|TRBV18
TGTGCCAGCTCACCACCCGCGGGGGGAGGCAGAGATCAGCCCCAGCATTTT
CASSPPAGGGRDQPQHF
>once|TRBD2|TRBJ2-1|TRBV27
TGTGCCAGCAGTCCGCGGACTAGCGGAACCAAGCCGCCGTTCTTC
CASSPRTSGTKPPFF
>-|-|TRBJ2-1|TRBV30
TGTGCCTGGAGTCTCCCGGGAATGAATGATCAGAATGAGCAGTTCTTC
CAWSLPGMNDQNEQFF
>-|TRBD1|TRBJ2-7|TRBV11-3
TGTGCCAGCAGCCCCGGGACAGGGGGGACCTACGAGCAGTACTTC
CASSPGTGGTYEQYF
>once|TRBD2|TRBJ2-1|TRBV28
TGTGCCAGCGGGACTAGCGGGAGAACGAATGAGCAGTTCTTC
CASGTSGRTNEQFF
>once|TRBD1|TRBJ1-1|TRBV19
TGTGCCACCACTACGCACAGGGGAGACGAAGCTTTCTTT
CATTTHRGDEAFF
>-|TRBD1|TRBJ2-5|TRBV6-1
TGTGCCAGCAGTGAAGGGCAGGGGGTTGGGACCCAGTACTTC
CASSEGQGVGTQYF
>-|-|TRBJ1-1|TRBV2
TGTGCCAGCAGTGTTTGGGGCACAAAGATGAACACTGAAGCTTTCTTT
CASSVWGTKMNTEAFF
>-|TRBD2|TRBJ2-1|TRBV9
TGTGCCAGCAGCCTAGCGGGAGTATACAATGAGCAGTTCTTC
CASSLAGVYNEQFF
>-|TRBD2|TRBJ2-2|TRBV7-2
TGTGCCAGCAGCTTAGAAGGACTAGCGGGCACCGGGGAGCTGTTTTTT
CASSLEGLAGTGELFF
>-|TRBD1|TRBJ1-6|TRBV5-8
TGTGCCAGCAGGCCGGGAAGGGGGCTTGAGTCACCCCTCCACTTT
CASRPGRGLESPLHF
>-|TRBD1|TRBJ2-2|TRBV2
TGTGCCAGCAGGGAGGACAGGGGGGGTGTCGGGGAGCTGTTTTTT
CASREDRGGVGELFF
>-|-|TRBJ2-7|TRBV30
TGTGCCTGGAGTGTAGCTGACGAGCAGTACTTC
CAWSVADEQYF
>-|TRBD2|TRBJ2-3|TRBV11-2
TGTGCCAGCAGCTTAACTAGCGGGGGTAGCACAGATACGCAGTATTTT
CASSLTSGGSTDTQYF